Below, one TCR beta chain is given with its context. Its antigen is unidentified. At least 3 on the Clinical Activity Score was recorded for ophthalmopathy patients, who also had NOSPECS grade at least 4 and duration under 3 months. Amplification of TCR beta CDR3 regions used RNA as the template. The TCR CDR3 was amplified in a first-round RT-PCR using the HTBI primer set. TCRdb redid the calling of the multiplex PCR reads with MiXCR, one entry per CDR3 protein. The sample carries 640,000 or so distinct CDR3 sequences, roughly 14% recorded once. The data belong to a study of T cells in Graves' hyperthyroidism and ophthalmopathy. Study details: At initial diagnosis, before any treatment had begun, peripheral blood was obtained. Study conclusions and caveats: Ophthalmopathy was predicted by the model a median of around 5.9 months ahead of onset.

Trimming took 6 bases from V and 7 from J, leaving 15 bases between them. CDR3 size: 13 residues. The clonotype comes from a woman between 40 and 50 years old with Graves' ophthalmopathy. J is TRBJ1-2 and V is TRBV12-3 or TRBV12-4, with D maybe TRBD1 (5 bases). Sequencing input: blood. The CDR3 DNA sequence: TGTGCCAGCAGCCAGGGCCGCCGAGGTGGCTACACCTTC. Protein product: CASSQGRRGGYTF.